The source of this T cell receptor (beta chain) is a study of Tregs in tolerant kidney transplant recipients. Measured with immunoSEQ multiplex PCR; TCRdb has only the in-frame clones, and not every one. The table lists some 47,000 clones, around 90% of them singletons. General study findings and limits: In tolerant patients, donor-specific Tregs outgrew total Tregs, suggesting antigen-driven expansion.

As regards this clone: The antigen remains unidentified.

The V and J ends lost 1 base and 0 bases respectively, with 7 bases between them. This CDR3 has 14 amino acids. Germline CDR1 SGHAT, CDR2 FQNNGV. The nonmyeloablative bone marrow transplants came from related graft donors, with transient mixed chimerism. This receptor was obtained from a human patient who received a combined kidney and bone marrow transplant. These T cells may partly come from the graft donor. This chain uses TRBV11-2 with TRBJ2-7, with D unclear. Material: CD8+ T cells from blood (PBMCs), obtained 12 months after the transplant. The CDR3 nucleotides are TGTGCCAGCAGCTTAGGCGGCTACTCCTACGAGCAGTACTTC. Translating it yields CASSLGGYSYEQYF.